These 6 T cell receptor beta chains share one sample of origin, sequenced in a study of T-cell memory formation after mild COVID-19. TCRdb re-derived calls from the 5' RACE reads in MiXCR, one entry per CDR3 protein. The table lists about 350,000 distinct CDR3 sequences, roughly 13% of them singletons. Material: PBMCs or a T cell subset sorted from them (not recorded which). The receptors stem from a man younger than 35 who had mild COVID-19 (a few samples of this study predate the infection). Cell type and time point are not known.

The chain couples TRBV7-2 to TRBJ1-2; D not certain. The CDR3 is made up of 15 amino acids. Trimming shortened V by 1 base and J by 0 bases, and 9 bases separated the two germline ends. Germline assignment: CDR1 SGHTA and CDR2 FQGNSA. The CDR3 region is CASSLVRLTNYGYTF. CDR3 nucleotide sequence: TGTGCCAGCAGCTTAGTAAGGTTAACTAACTATGGCTACACCTTC.

The chain carries TRBV2 and TRBJ2-7; D is unresolved. The germline V and J ends were trimmed by 8 bases and 4 bases, with 12 bases remaining between them. The CDR3 has 12 amino acids. Germline CDR1 is SNHLY and CDR2 is FYNNEI. This CDR3 reads CASDPTSYEQYF. The CDR3 nucleotides read TGTGCCAGCGACCCGACAAGTTACGAGCAGTACTTC.

This chain connects TRBV18 to TRBJ2-5, with D unresolved. Trimming removed 6 bases from V and 3 bases from J, with 11 bases in between. CDR1 and CDR2 from the germline V gene are KGHSH and LQKENI. This CDR3 has 13 residues. CDR3 in amino acids: CASSKPAEETQYF. The CDR3 coding sequence is TGTGCCAGCTCCAAACCGGCAGAAGAGACCCAGTACTTC.

This clonotype has more than one count but fewer than ten. The chain employs TRBV10-3 and TRBJ2-3; 13 bases are shared with TRBD2. The CDR3 is 14 amino acids. Trimming cost V 2 bases and J 11 bases; bases outside gene matches: 4. In germline, CDR1 is ENHRY, CDR2 SYGVKD. Here the CDR3 DNA reads TGTGCCATCAGTGAGACTAGCGGGGGGGCGCGGCAGTATTTT. This translates into CAISETSGGARQYF.

V gene TRBV20-1 combines with J gene TRBJ2-7; the D gene is possibly TRBD2 (6 bases). V lost 1 base to trimming and J lost 5 bases, with 15 bases between them. This CDR3 contains 14 residues. Germline-derived CDR1 and CDR2 are DFQATT and SNEGSKA (reference sequence). This CDR3 reads CSARGTGGNHEQYV. DNA of the CDR3: TGCAGTGCTAGAGGGACTGGGGGGAATCACGAGCAGTACGTC.

The chain couples TRBV7-2 to TRBJ1-2, with 7 bases identical to TRBD1. CDR3 length: 15 amino acids. The V gene's germline CDR1 is SGHTA and CDR2 FQGNSA. The V and J ends lost 4 bases and 5 bases, in that order; junction bases with no gene match: 10. CDR3 sequence reads: CASSSPVRGIYGYTF. The CDR3 DNA sequence: TGTGCCAGCAGCTCCCCTGTCAGGGGGATATATGGCTACACCTTC.